Each of the 11 T cell receptor beta chains below was sequenced from the same sample in a study of T cell responses to AZD1222 COVID-19 vaccine (dated by TCRdb to the early 2020s). In the paper's terms, the time point label means: about 28 days (+/-7) after the second vaccine dose. The sample's treatment or condition, from its label and the paper: meningococcal conjugate vaccine given as trial control. Receptor amplification or capture employed the immunoSEQ multiplex PCR assay. The source is immuneACCESS, and TCRdb retained only in-frame sequences with V and J called. Part of the clones is not carried over; for the studies checked, unresolved V genes explain less than half of this, and the remainder is unexplained. The sample table shows about 180,000 clones, and 80% to 95% are seen once. The top ten constitute about 1% of the sample. The sample in question was peripheral blood, obtained 28 days after the second dose of the MenACWY control vaccine. These receptors were obtained from an adult who received the MenACWY meningococcal vaccine as a control.

CDR3 coding DNA: TGCGCCAGCAGCCAAGAGCCAGGGACTAACTATGGCTACACCTTC. Amino acid sequence: CASSQEPGTNYGYTF. The chain recombines TRBV4-1 with TRBJ1-2; a possible D gene is TRBD1 (5 bases). V gave up 0 bases and J gave up 0 bases, with 8 bases separating them. Germline V gene sequence: CDR1 MGHRA, CDR2 YSYEKL. The CDR3 is 15 amino acids.

V usage is TRBV5-1 and J usage is TRBJ2-7; maybe TRBD1 (7 bases). The CDR3 is 16 residues long. Trimming removed 4 bases at V and 2 bases at J, with 19 bases between. Germline values: CDR1 SGHRS, CDR2 YFSETQ. The CDR3 protein is CASSPGGTAQTYEQYF. The CDR3 DNA reads as TGCGCCAGCAGCCCTGGGGGGACAGCGCAAACCTACGAGCAGTACTTC.

The chain is built from TRBV6-5 and TRBJ1-2; D is uncertain. Deletions cut 4 bases from V and 2 bases from J, with 5 bases between. Germline loops: CDR1 MNHEY, CDR2 SVGAGI. CDR3 length equals 12 residues. Here the CDR3 reads CASSFTNYGYTF. The CDR3, as DNA: TGTGCCAGCAGTTTCACGAACTATGGCTACACCTTC.

Written as DNA, the CDR3 is TGTGCCAGCAGTCATAGGGACCCGGGGAATGAGCAGTTCTTC. Protein sequence: CASSHRDPGNEQFF. The chain carries TRBV6-6 and TRBJ2-1; either TRBD1 or TRBD2 may fit D (5 bases each). Trimming pared 5 bases from V and 7 bases from J, leaving 15 bases between. The germline V gene encodes CDR1 MNHNY and CDR2 SVGAGI (reference sequence). There are 14 residues in the CDR3.

The J gene is TRBJ1-5, the V gene TRBV7-6; D is perhaps TRBD1 (5 bases). CDR3 length equals 15 residues. CDR1 is SGHVS, CDR2 FNYEAQ, per germline. Deletions cut 1 base from V and 0 bases from J, with 7 bases between. CDR3 loop: CASSLGTGSNQPQHF. CDR3 sequence (DNA): TGTGCCAGCAGCTTAGGAACAGGTAGCAATCAGCCCCAGCATTTT.

This clone has just one count. This chain connects TRBV18 to TRBJ1-1, with a possible D match to TRBD1 (6 bases). This CDR3 is built from 15 residues. V gave up 6 bases and J gave up 6 bases, with 20 bases separating them. The germline CDR1 and CDR2 sequences are KGHSH and LQKENI. CDR3 loop: CASSPRQAQSAEAFF. The CDR3 coding sequence is TGTGCCAGCTCGCCGCGACAGGCACAGTCCGCTGAAGCTTTCTTT.

The rearrangement links TRBV5-1 to TRBJ2-6; the D is unclear. The V end lost 0 bases, the J end lost 0 bases, and 7 bases lay between the germline ends. Germline CDR1 SGHRS, CDR2 YFSETQ. The CDR3 is made up of 16 amino acids. The CDR3 DNA follows: TGCGCCAGCAGCTTGGCCTCTGCCTCTGGGGCCAACGTCCTGACTTTC. Amino acid sequence: CASSLASASGANVLTF.

The chain employs TRBV7-9 and TRBJ2-1, with D perhaps TRBD2 (6 bases). This CDR3 is built from 16 residues. V was cut by 1 base and J by 2 bases, with 12 bases left in between. From germline, CDR1 is SEHNR and CDR2 FQNEAQ (reference sequence). CDR3 sequence (DNA): TGTGCCAGCAGCTTAGGGGCAGGGAGGCCCTACAATGAGCAGTTCTTC. Protein product: CASSLGAGRPYNEQFF.

The chain recombines TRBV15 with TRBJ2-2, with D hard to call. The CDR3 is made up of 14 amino acids. V was cut by 0 bases and J by 7 bases, with 9 bases left in between. The germline V gene has CDR1 LNHNV and CDR2 YYDKDF (reference sequence). CDR3 region: CATSRDPLGGELFF. CDR3 DNA: TGTGCCACCAGCAGAGATCCCCTAGGCGGGGAGCTGTTTTTT.

J is TRBJ1-4 and V is TRBV6-5, with a possible D match to TRBD1 (5 bases). CDR1 is MNHEY, CDR2 SVGAGI, per germline. The CDR3 sequence is 13 residues long. Trimming pared 5 bases from V and 3 bases from J, leaving 7 bases between. The chain's CDR3 is CASSRQPNEKLFF. CDR3 coding DNA: TGTGCCAGCAGTCGACAGCCTAATGAAAAACTGTTTTTT.

This rearrangement joins TRBV6-1 to TRBJ2-2; no clear D. V dropped 1 base and J dropped 3 bases, with 6 bases sitting between them. Germline assignment: CDR1 MNHNS and CDR2 SASEGT. This CDR3 has 14 amino acids. The CDR3 nucleotides are TGTGCCAGCAGTGAAGGGGTGTACACCGGGGAGCTGTTTTTT. This gives the protein CASSEGVYTGELFF.